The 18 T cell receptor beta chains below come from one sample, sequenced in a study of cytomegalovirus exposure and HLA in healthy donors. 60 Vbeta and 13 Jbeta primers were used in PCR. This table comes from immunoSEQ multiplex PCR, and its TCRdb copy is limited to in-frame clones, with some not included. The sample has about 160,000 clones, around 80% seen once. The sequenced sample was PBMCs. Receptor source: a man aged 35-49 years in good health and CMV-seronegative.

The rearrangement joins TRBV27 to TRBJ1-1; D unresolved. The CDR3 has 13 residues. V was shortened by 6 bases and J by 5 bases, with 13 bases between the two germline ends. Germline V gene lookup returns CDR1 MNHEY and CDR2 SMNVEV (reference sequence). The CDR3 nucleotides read TGTGCCAGCAGCCCCGGGCGGGTAACTGAAGCTTTCTTT. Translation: CASSPGRVTEAFF.

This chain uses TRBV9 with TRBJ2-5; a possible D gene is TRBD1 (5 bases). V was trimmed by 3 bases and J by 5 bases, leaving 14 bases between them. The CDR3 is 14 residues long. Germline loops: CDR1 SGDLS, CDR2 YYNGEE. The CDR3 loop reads CASSEGSVVETQYF. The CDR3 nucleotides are TGTGCCAGCAGCGAGGGGTCAGTCGTGGAGACCCAGTACTTC. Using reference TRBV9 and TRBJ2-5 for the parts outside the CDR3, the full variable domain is DSGVTQTPKHLITATGQRVTLRCSPRSGDLSVYWYQQSLDQGLQFLIQYYNGEERAKGNILERFSAQQFPDLHSELNLSSLELGDSALYFCASSEGSVVETQYFGPGTRLLVL.

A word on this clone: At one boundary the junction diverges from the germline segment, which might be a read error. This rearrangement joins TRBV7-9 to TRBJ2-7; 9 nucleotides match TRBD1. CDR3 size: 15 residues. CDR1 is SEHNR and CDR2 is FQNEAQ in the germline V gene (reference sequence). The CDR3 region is CSSSFGQGSPYEQYF. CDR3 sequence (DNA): TGTTCCAGCAGCTTCGGACAGGGGTCACCCTACGAGCAGTACTTC.

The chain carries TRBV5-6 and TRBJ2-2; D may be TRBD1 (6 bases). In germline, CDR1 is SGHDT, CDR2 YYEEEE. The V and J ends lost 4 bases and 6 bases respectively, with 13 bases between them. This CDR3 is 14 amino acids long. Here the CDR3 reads CASSTTGNSGELFF. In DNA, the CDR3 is TGTGCCAGCAGCACAACAGGGAATTCCGGGGAGCTGTTTTTT.

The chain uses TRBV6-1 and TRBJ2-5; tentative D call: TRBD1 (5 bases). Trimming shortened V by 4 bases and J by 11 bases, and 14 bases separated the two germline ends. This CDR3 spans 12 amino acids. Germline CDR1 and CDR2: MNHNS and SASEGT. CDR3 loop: CASSVWQTEQYF. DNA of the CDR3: TGTGCCAGCAGTGTCTGGCAGACAGAGCAGTACTTC.

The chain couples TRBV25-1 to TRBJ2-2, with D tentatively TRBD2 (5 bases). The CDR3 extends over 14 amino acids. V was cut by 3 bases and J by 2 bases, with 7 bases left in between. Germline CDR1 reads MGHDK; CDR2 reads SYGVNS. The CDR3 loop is CASSDLANTGELFF. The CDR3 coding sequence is TGTGCCAGCAGTGATCTAGCCAACACCGGGGAGCTGTTTTTT.

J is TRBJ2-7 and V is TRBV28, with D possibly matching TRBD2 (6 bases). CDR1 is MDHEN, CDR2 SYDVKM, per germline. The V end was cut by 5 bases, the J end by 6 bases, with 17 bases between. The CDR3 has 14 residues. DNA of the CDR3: TGTGCCAGCAGTAGACTAGTGGGATTTTTCGAGCAGTACTTC. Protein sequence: CASSRLVGFFEQYF.

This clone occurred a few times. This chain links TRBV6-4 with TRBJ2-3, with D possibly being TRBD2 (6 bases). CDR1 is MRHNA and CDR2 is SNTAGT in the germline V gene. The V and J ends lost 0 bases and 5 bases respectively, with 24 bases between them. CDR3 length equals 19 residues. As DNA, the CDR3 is TGTGCCAGCAGTGACTCGAGGACCGGGAGAGGAAGTCGGGTAGATACGCAGTATTTT. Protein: CASSDSRTGRGSRVDTQYF.

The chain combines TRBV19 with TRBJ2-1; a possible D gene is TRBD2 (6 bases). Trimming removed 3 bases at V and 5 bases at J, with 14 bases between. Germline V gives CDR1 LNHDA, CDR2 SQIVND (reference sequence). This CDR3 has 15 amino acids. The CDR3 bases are TGTGCCAGTAGTATCGGAGGGAGAACCCACAATGAGCAGTTCTTC. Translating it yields CASSIGGRTHNEQFF.

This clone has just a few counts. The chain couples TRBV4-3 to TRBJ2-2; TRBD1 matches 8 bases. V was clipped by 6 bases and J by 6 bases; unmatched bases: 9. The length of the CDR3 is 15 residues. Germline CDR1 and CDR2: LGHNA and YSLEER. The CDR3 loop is CASRGGQGESGELFF. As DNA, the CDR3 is TGCGCCAGCAGAGGCGGACAGGGCGAGTCCGGGGAGCTGTTTTTT.

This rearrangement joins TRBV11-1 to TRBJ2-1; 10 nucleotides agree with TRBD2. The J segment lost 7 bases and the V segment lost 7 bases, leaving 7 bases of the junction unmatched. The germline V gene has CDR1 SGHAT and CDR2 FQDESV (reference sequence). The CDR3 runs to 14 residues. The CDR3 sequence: CASTLAGVGNEQFF. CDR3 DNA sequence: TGTGCCAGCACTCTAGCGGGAGTGGGTAATGAGCAGTTCTTC.

CDR3 sequence reads: CASSRRDLTNYGYTF. The CDR3 nucleotides are TGTGCCAGCAGCCGGCGGGACCTCACTAACTATGGCTACACCTTC. The chain combines TRBV5-4 with TRBJ1-2, with TRBD1 as a possible D gene (5 bases). V dropped 4 bases and J dropped 0 bases, with 13 bases sitting between them. This CDR3 has 15 amino acids. Germline CDR1 SGHNT, CDR2 YYREEE (reference sequence).

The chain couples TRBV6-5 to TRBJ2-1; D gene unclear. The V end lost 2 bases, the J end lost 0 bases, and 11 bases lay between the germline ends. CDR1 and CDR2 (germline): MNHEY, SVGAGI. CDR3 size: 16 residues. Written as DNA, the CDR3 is TGTGCCAGCAGTTACGAACTTCTAAACTCCTACAATGAGCAGTTCTTC. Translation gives CASSYELLNSYNEQFF.

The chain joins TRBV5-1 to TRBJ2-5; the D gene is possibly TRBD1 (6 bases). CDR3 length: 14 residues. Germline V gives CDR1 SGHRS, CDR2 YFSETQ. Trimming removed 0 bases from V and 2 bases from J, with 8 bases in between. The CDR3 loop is CASSLGGGQETQYF. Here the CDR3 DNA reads TGCGCCAGCAGCTTGGGAGGGGGACAAGAGACCCAGTACTTC.

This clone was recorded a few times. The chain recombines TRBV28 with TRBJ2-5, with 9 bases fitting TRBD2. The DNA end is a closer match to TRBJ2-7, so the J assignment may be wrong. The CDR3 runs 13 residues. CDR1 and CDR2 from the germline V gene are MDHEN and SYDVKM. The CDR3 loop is CASSSGALYEQYF. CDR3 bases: TGTGCCAGTTCTAGCGGGGCCCTGTACGAGCAGTACTTC.

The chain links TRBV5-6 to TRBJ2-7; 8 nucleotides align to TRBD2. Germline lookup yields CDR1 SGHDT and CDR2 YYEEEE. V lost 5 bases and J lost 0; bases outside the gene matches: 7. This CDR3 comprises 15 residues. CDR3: CASRGAGGDSYEQYF. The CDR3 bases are TGTGCCAGCAGGGGGGCGGGAGGTGACTCCTACGAGCAGTACTTC.

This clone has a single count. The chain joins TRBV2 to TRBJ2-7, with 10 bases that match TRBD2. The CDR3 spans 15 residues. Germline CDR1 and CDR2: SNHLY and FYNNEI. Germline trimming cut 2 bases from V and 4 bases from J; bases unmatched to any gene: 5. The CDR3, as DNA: TGTGCCAGCAGTGAATCCAGCGGGAGGGTTTACGAGCAGTACTTC. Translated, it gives CASSESSGRVYEQYF.

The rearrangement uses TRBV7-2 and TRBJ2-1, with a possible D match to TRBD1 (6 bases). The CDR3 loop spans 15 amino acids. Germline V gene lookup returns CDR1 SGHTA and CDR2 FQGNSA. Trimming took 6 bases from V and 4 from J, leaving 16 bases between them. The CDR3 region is CASSSIGQTYNEQFF. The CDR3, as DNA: TGTGCCAGCAGTTCTATAGGACAGACATACAATGAGCAGTTCTTC.